This T cell receptor beta chain emerged from a study of shared clonotypes between healthy human individuals. Trimming cost V 2 bases and J 3 bases; bases outside gene matches: 15. CDR1 is SGDLS, CDR2 YYNGEE, per germline. There are 19 residues in the CDR3. Study-level results: In contrast to clonotypes shared by all four donors, non-shared clonotypes had lower generation probabilities.

Details on this clone: Its antigen is still unknown.

Repertoires were generated with immunoSEQ multiplex PCR, while TCRdb's copy carries only in-frame clones and drops some. Counted here are a few million clones, around nine tenths occurring once; the ten biggest clones make up roughly 0.14%. The chain is built from TRBV9 and TRBJ2-3, with 10 bases aligning to TRBD2. The sequence came from a man aged 18-30 years in good health. The specimen sequenced was naive CD4+ T cells sorted from blood. Subset meaning: CD45RA+ positively selected. CDR3 residues: CASSVASGRVIRGTDTQYF. CDR3 bases: TGTGCCAGCAGCGTGGCCAGCGGGAGGGTAATACGGGGGACAGATACGCAGTATTTT.